This T cell receptor beta chain was sequenced in a study of T cell changes during pregnancy in multiple sclerosis. The table lists this clone with a few counts. This CDR3 contains 11 residues. The V gene lost 7 bases and the J gene lost 6 bases, with 9 bases spanning the gap. CDR1 is MNHEY and CDR2 is SVGAGI in the germline V gene. Generated by immunoSEQ multiplex PCR, the TCRdb table keeps only in-frame clones and is missing some. The sample carries 60,000 to 85,000 clones, 92% recorded once. The receptor was derived from a female donor in good health, enrolled as a control in a pregnancy study. J is TRBJ1-1 and V is TRBV6-5, with TRBD1 as a possible D gene (6 bases). Sequencing used peripheral blood, obtained in the second trimester of pregnancy. The CDR3 bases are TGTGCCAGCATCAGGGGATCTGAAGCTTTCTTT. Its protein is CASIRGSEAFF.